A selection of T cell receptor beta chains follows, all from one sample in a study of blood T cell repertoires in COVID-19. TCRdb keeps only in-frame clones here, not all; method: immunoSEQ multiplex PCR. Here the sample spans 100,000 or so clones, 75% to 95% being singletons. The sequenced sample was peripheral blood. These receptors all stem from a woman in her forties or fifties in a cohort sampled during active COVID-19. The CDR3 runs from the conserved cysteine through the conserved F or W. Each record gives: clone size, J gene, D gene, V gene, CDR3 DNA, CDR3 protein. D genes are given only for firm matches. Clone size is stated in some rows and not others, as once, few, many or a class when expanded.

abundance: once; j_gene: TRBJ2-7; d_gene: TRBD1; v_gene: TRBV27; CDR3nt: TGTGCCAGCCGGAATCGGGACAGGGGGTACGAGCAGTACTTC; CDR3aa: CASRNRDRGYEQYF
abundance: -; j_gene: TRBJ2-3; d_gene: TRBD2; v_gene: TRBV7-8; CDR3nt: TGTGCCAGCAGCTCTCGACTAGCGGGAGGGGATACGCAGTATTTT; CDR3aa: CASSSRLAGGDTQYF
abundance: -; j_gene: TRBJ2-3; d_gene: TRBD2; v_gene: TRBV28; CDR3nt: TGTGCCAGCAGTTTAGTGGGAGGGGCAGATACGCAGTATTTT; CDR3aa: CASSLVGGADTQYF
abundance: -; j_gene: TRBJ2-1; d_gene: -; v_gene: TRBV13; CDR3nt: TGTGCCAGCAGCTTATATAGAAATGAGCAGTTCTTC; CDR3aa: CASSLYRNEQFF
abundance: -; j_gene: TRBJ1-3; d_gene: -; v_gene: TRBV7-9; CDR3nt: TGTGCCAGCAGCAGCAGGGCCAGGGGAAACACCATATATTTT; CDR3aa: CASSSRARGNTIYF
abundance: -; j_gene: TRBJ1-2; d_gene: TRBD1; v_gene: TRBV28; CDR3nt: TGTGCCAGCAGTTTAATTCCGGGACAGGGGAATGGCTACACCTTC; CDR3aa: CASSLIPGQGNGYTF
abundance: -; j_gene: TRBJ1-4; d_gene: -; v_gene: TRBV18; CDR3nt: TGTGCCAGCTCGCCCGACAGTATCCGTGAAAAACTGTTTTTT; CDR3aa: CASSPDSIREKLFF
abundance: -; j_gene: TRBJ2-7; d_gene: TRBD1; v_gene: TRBV6-5; CDR3nt: TGTGCCAGCAGTTCAGGACAGGGAGTTAACGAGCAGTACTTC; CDR3aa: CASSSGQGVNEQYF
abundance: -; j_gene: TRBJ2-5; d_gene: TRBD2; v_gene: TRBV3-1/TRBV3-2; CDR3nt: TGTGCCAGCACCCTTTGGACTAGCGGACAAGAGACCCAGTACTTC; CDR3aa: CASTLWTSGQETQYF
abundance: once; j_gene: TRBJ1-1; d_gene: -; v_gene: TRBV11-2; CDR3nt: TGTGCCAGCAGCTTGGAGCTCGGCACTGAAGCTTTCTTT; CDR3aa: CASSLELGTEAFF
abundance: few; j_gene: TRBJ2-2; d_gene: TRBD2; v_gene: TRBV25-1; CDR3nt: TGTGCCAGCGGACTAGCGGGAGGAGGGGAGCTGTTTTTT; CDR3aa: CASGLAGGGELFF
abundance: -; j_gene: TRBJ2-7; d_gene: TRBD2; v_gene: TRBV10-2; CDR3nt: TGCGCCAGCAACAGCCGCGGGGGCTACGAGCAGTACTTC; CDR3aa: CASNSRGGYEQYF
abundance: -; j_gene: TRBJ1-2; d_gene: -; v_gene: TRBV5-6; CDR3nt: TGTGCCAGCAGCTTTCAGGATAGCGATGGCTACACCTTC; CDR3aa: CASSFQDSDGYTF
abundance: -; j_gene: TRBJ2-7; d_gene: -; v_gene: TRBV29-1; CDR3nt: TGCAGCGTCCCCGGGTCTCGAGGGGAGCAGTACTTC; CDR3aa: CSVPGSRGEQYF
abundance: -; j_gene: TRBJ2-7; d_gene: -; v_gene: TRBV6-1; CDR3nt: TGTGCCAGCACCGACGCTAGCTACGAGCAGTACTTC; CDR3aa: CASTDASYEQYF
abundance: -; j_gene: TRBJ2-7; d_gene: TRBD2; v_gene: TRBV7-2; CDR3nt: TGTGCCAGTGCTCCTTCTAGCGGGGCCTACGAGCAGTACTTC; CDR3aa: CASAPSSGAYEQYF
abundance: -; j_gene: TRBJ2-1; d_gene: TRBD2; v_gene: TRBV5-1; CDR3nt: TGCGCCAGCAGCTTGGCGGGGGGGCGGTCCGGAGGCGTGCAGTTCTTC; CDR3aa: CASSLAGGRSGGVQFF
abundance: -; j_gene: TRBJ2-7; d_gene: -; v_gene: TRBV28; CDR3nt: TGTGCCAGCAGTTTAGTCGGCGAGCAGTACTTC; CDR3aa: CASSLVGEQYF
abundance: -; j_gene: TRBJ1-5; d_gene: -; v_gene: TRBV27; CDR3nt: TGTGCCAGCAGTTTAGGAGTAAACAGCAATCAGCCCCAGCATTTT; CDR3aa: CASSLGVNSNQPQHF
abundance: -; j_gene: TRBJ1-2; d_gene: TRBD1; v_gene: TRBV11-3; CDR3nt: TGTGCCAGCAGCTGGGACAGAGAGGGCTACACCTTC; CDR3aa: CASSWDREGYTF
abundance: -; j_gene: TRBJ1-1; d_gene: -; v_gene: TRBV3-1/TRBV3-2; CDR3nt: TGTGCCAGCAGCCCAGGAAACACTGAAGCTTTCTTT; CDR3aa: CASSPGNTEAFF
abundance: -; j_gene: TRBJ2-1; d_gene: -; v_gene: TRBV10-2; CDR3nt: TGCGCCAGCAGAGAACTCCCCACCAAAAACAATGAGCAGTTCTTC; CDR3aa: CASRELPTKNNEQFF
abundance: -; j_gene: TRBJ1-6; d_gene: TRBD1; v_gene: TRBV3-1/TRBV3-2; CDR3nt: TGTGCCAGCAGCCAAGGGACAGGTTCAGCCCTCCACTTT; CDR3aa: CASSQGTGSALHF
abundance: -; j_gene: TRBJ2-4; d_gene: -; v_gene: TRBV5-1; CDR3nt: TGCGCCAGCAGCTGGGTTGCCGACTCGGCCAAAAACATTCAGTACTTC; CDR3aa: CASSWVADSAKNIQYF
abundance: -; j_gene: TRBJ2-1; d_gene: -; v_gene: TRBV9; CDR3nt: TGTGCCAGCAGCGTTGGTGGTGGACTAAACTCCTACAATGAGCAGTTCTTC; CDR3aa: CASSVGGGLNSYNEQFF
abundance: -; j_gene: TRBJ2-1; d_gene: TRBD2; v_gene: TRBV5-4; CDR3nt: TGTGCCAGCAGCGGAAGAACTAGCGGGAGGGCCGATGAGCAGTTCTTC; CDR3aa: CASSGRTSGRADEQFF
abundance: few; j_gene: TRBJ1-2; d_gene: TRBD1; v_gene: TRBV5-1; CDR3nt: TGCGCCAGCAGCACCGGACAGGGGACCTATGGCTACACCTTC; CDR3aa: CASSTGQGTYGYTF